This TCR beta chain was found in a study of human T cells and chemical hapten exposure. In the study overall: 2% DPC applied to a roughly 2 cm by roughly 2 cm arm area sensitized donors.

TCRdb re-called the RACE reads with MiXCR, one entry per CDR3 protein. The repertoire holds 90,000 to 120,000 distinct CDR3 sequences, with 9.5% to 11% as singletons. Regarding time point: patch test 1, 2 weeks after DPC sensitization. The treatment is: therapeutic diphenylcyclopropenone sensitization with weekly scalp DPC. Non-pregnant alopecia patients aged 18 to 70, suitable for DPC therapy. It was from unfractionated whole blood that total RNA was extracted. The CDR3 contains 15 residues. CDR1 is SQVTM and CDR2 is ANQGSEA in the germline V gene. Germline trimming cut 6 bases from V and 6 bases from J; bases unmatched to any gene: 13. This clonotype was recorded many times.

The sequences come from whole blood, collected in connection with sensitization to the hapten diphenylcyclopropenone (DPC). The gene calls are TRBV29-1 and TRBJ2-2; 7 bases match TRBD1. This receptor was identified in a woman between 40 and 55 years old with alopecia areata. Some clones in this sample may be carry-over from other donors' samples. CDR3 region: CSVGQAPDRPGELFF. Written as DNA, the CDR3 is TGCAGCGTCGGACAGGCCCCCGATCGGCCCGGGGAGCTGTTTTTT.